The clone carrying this T cell receptor beta chain was seen more than once but under ten times. The data were taken from a study of naive and memory T cell subsets. In germline, CDR1 is SGHVS, CDR2 FNYEAQ. CDR3 size: 14 residues. V lost 5 bases and J lost 1; bases outside the gene matches: 4. An equimolar mix of two oligonucleotides served as the beta constant-region primer for TRBC1 and TRBC2. TCRdb re-analysed the UMI-ligation and nested PCR reads in MiXCR, keeping a single row per CDR3 protein. This table holds 120,000 to 150,000 distinct CDR3 sequences, about 18% found once. Cells stained for CD3, CD4, CD8, CD45RA, CD27 and viability were sorted into four CD45RA/CD27 subsets.

The TCR comes from a human donor in good health. This sequence joins TRBV7-6 and TRBJ2-5; 7 bases agree with TRBD2. The sequenced material came from naive CD4+ T cells from blood. The CDR3 DNA reads as TGTGCCAGCAGCCTGGGGACTACCCAAGAGACCCAGTACTTC. Translating gives CASSLGTTQETQYF.